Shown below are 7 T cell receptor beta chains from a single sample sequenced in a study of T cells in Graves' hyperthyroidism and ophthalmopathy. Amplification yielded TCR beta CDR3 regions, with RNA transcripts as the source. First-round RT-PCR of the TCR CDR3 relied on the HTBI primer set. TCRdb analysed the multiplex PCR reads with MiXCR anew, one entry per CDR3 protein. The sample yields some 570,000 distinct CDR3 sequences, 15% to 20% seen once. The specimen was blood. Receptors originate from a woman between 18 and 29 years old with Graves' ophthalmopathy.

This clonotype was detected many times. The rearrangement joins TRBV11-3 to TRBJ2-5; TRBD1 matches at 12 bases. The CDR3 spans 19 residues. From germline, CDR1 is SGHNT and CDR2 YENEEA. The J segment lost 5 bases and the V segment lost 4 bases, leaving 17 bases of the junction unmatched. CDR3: CASSSPPGTGTGGAETQYF. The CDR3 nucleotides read TGTGCCAGCAGCTCGCCGCCGGGAACAGGGACAGGGGGCGCGGAGACCCAGTACTTC.

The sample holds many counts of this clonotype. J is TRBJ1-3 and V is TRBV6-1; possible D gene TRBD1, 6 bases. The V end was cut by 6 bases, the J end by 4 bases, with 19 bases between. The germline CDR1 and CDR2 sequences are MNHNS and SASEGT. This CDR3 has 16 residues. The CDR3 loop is CASSSFGGRSGNTIYF. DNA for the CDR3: TGTGCCAGCAGCTCCTTCGGGGGGCGCAGCGGAAACACCATATATTTT.

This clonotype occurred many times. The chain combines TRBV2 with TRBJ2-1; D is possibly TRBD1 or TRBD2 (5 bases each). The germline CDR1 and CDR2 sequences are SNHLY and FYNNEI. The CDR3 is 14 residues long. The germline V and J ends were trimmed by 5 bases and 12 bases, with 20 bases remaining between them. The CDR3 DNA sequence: TGTGCCAGCAGTCGGGCCGGGACGCCGCCAGGGCAGTTCTTC. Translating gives CASSRAGTPPGQFF.

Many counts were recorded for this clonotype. CDR3 sequence: CASIMGTGGYNEQFF. Written as DNA, the CDR3 is TGTGCCAGCATCATGGGGACAGGGGGCTACAATGAGCAGTTCTTC. This rearrangement joins TRBV7-9 to TRBJ2-1; 11 bases align to TRBD1. The CDR3 spans 15 residues. The ends lost 7 bases at V and 3 bases at J; junction bases unmatched: 5. CDR1 is SEHNR and CDR2 is FQNEAQ in the germline V gene (reference sequence). The whole variable domain, filled in from reference TRBV7-9 and TRBJ2-1, reads DTGVSQNPRHKITKRGQNVTFRCDPISEHNRLYWYRQTLGQGPEFLTYFQNEAQLEKSRLLSDRFSAERPKGSFSTLEIQRTEQGDSAMYLCASIMGTGGYNEQFFGPGTRLTVL.

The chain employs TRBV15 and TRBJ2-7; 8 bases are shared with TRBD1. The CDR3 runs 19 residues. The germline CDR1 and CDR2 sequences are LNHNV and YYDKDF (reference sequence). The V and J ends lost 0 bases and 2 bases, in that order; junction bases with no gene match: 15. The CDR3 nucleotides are TGTGCCACCAGCAGAGATTTGCCCGGGACAGGATTATTTACCTACGAGCAGTACTTC. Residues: CATSRDLPGTGLFTYEQYF. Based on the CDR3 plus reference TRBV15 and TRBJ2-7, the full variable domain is DAMVIQNPRYQVTQFGKPVTLSCSQTLNHNVMYWYQQKSSQAPKLLFHYYDKDFNNEADTPDNFQSRRPNTSFCFLDIRSPGLGDTAMYLCATSRDLPGTGLFTYEQYFGPGTRLTVT.

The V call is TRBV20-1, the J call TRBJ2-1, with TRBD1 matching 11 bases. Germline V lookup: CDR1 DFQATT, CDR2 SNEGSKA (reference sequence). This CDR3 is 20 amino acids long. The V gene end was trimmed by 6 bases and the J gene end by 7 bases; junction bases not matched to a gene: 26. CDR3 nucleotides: TGCAGTGCCGGGAAAGGACAGGGGGCAGAGCTAGGCCCGACCCGAAATGAGCAGTTCTTC. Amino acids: CSAGKGQGAELGPTRNEQFF.

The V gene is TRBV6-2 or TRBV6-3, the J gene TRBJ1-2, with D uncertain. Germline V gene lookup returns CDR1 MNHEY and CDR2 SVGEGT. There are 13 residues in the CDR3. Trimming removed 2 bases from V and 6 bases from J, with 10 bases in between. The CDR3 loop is CASSYAERDGYTF. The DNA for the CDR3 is TGTGCCAGCAGTTACGCCGAGAGGGATGGCTACACCTTC.